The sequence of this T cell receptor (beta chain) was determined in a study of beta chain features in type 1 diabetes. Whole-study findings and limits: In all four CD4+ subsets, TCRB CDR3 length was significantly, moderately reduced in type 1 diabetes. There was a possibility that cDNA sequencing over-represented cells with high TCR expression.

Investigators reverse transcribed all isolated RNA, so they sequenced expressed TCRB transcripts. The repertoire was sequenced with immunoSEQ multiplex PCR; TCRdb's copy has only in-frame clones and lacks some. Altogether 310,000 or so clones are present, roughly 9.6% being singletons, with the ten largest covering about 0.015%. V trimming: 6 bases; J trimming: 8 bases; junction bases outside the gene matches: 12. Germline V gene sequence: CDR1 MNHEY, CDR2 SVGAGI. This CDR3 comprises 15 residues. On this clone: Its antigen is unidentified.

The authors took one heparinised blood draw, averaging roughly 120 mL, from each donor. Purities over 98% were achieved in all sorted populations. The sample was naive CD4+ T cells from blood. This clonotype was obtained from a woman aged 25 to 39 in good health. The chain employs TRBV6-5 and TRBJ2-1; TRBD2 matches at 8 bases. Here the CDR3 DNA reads TGTGCCAGCAGACCCCGGGCTAGCGGGTGGGATGAGCAGTTCTTC. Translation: CASRPRASGWDEQFF.